Sequencing of this T cell receptor beta chain was carried out in a study of blood T cells in healthy people across ages. Whole-study results and caveats: Relative to aged donors, long-lived donors carried more naive CD4+ cells and displayed higher diversity. The study lacked donor CMV status, which possibly confounded expanded clonotype changes.

Caucasian individuals from Russia who were healthy and aged roughly 6 to 100 acted as donors. This clonotype was found once. Its antigen is currently unknown. A J-beta primer mix and a sample-barcoded 5' primer were used in a second PCR of about 7 to 12 cycles. TCRdb re-derived calls from the 5' RACE reads in MiXCR, one entry per CDR3 protein. This table has 700,000 or so distinct CDR3 sequences, 40% to 50% appearing once. Germline CDR1 reads MNHNS; CDR2 reads SASEGT. There are 15 residues in the CDR3. The V end lost 1 base, the J end lost 2 bases, and 9 bases lay between the germline ends. The chain combines TRBV6-1 with TRBJ1-5; the D is unclear. The receptor's source is a man older than 75 in good health. Sequencing used blood. CDR3 bases: TGTGCCAGCAGTGAAGGAATAATTGGCAATCAGCCCCAGCATTTT. Translating gives CASSEGIIGNQPQHF.